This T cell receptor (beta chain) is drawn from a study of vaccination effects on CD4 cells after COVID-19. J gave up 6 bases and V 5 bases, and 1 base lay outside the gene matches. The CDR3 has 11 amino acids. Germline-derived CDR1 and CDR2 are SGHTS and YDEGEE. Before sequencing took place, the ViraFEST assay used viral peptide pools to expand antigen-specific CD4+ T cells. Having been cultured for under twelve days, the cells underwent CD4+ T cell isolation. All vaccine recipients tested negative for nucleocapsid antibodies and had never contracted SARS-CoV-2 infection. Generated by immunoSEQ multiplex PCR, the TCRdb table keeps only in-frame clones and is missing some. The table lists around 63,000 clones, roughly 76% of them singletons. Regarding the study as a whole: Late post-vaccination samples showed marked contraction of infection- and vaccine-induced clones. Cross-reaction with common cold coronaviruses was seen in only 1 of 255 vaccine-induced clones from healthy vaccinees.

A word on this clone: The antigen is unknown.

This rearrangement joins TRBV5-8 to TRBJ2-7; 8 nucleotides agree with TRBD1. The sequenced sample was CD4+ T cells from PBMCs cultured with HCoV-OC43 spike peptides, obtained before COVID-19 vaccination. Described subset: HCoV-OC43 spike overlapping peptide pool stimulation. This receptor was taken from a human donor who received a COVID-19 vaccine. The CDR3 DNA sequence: TGTGCCAGCAGGACAGGGGTCGAGCAGTACGTC. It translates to CASRTGVEQYV.